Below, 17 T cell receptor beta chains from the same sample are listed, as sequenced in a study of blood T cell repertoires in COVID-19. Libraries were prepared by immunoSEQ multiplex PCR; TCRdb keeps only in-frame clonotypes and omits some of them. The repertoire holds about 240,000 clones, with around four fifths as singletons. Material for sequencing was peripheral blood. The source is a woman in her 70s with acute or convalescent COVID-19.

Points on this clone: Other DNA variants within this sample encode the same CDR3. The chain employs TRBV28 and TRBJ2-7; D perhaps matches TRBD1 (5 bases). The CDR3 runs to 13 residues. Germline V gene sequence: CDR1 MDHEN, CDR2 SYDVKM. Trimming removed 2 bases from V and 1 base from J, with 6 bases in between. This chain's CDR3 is CASSLDSSYEQYF. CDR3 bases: TGTGCCAGCAGTTTAGACAGTTCCTACGAGCAGTACTTC. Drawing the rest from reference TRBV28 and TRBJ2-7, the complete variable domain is DVKVTQSSRYLVKRTGEKVFLECVQDMDHENMFWYRQDPGLGLRLIYFSYDVKMKEKGDIPEGYSVSREKKERFSLILESASTNQTSMYLCASSLDSSYEQYFGPGTRLTVT.

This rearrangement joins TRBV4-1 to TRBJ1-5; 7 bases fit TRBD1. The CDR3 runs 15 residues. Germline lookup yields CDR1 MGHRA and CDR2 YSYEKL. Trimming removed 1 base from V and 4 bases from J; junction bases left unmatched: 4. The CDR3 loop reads CASSQGGRGNQPQHF. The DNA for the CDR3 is TGCGCCAGCAGCCAAGGGGGCAGGGGGAATCAGCCCCAGCATTTT.

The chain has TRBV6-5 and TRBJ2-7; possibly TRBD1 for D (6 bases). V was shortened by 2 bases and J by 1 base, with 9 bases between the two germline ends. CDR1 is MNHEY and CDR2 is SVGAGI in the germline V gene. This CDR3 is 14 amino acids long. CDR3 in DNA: TGTGCCAGCAGTTACCAGGACAGTTCCTACGAGCAGTACTTC. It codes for CASSYQDSSYEQYF.

CDR3 protein: CASSYRGPTDTQYF. The CDR3 DNA sequence: TGTGCCAGCAGCTACAGGGGGCCGACAGATACGCAGTATTTT. The chain is built from TRBV6-5 and TRBJ2-3; 9 nucleotides align to TRBD1. The CDR3 covers 14 residues. V dropped 6 bases and J dropped 3; count of bases not matched to a gene: 4. Germline CDR1 is MNHEY and CDR2 is SVGAGI.

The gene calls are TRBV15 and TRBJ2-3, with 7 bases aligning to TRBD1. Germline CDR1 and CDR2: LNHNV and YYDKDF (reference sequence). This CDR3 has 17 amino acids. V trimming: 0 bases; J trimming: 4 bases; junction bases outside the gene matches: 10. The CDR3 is CATSRDKGHRGADTQYF. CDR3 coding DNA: TGTGCCACCAGCAGAGATAAAGGACACAGGGGTGCAGATACGCAGTATTTT.

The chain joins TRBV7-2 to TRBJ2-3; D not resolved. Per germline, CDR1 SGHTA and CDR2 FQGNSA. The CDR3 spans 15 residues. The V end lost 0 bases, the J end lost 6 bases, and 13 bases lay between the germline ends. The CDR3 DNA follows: TGTGCCAGCAGCTTAGCGTGGGCAGGCCCGGATACGCAGTATTTT. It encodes CASSLAWAGPDTQYF.

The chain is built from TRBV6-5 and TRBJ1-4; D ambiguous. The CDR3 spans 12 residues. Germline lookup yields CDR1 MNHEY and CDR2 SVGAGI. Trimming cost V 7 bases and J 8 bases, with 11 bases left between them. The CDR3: CASTTPPEKLFF. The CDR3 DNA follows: TGTGCCAGCACCACACCCCCCGAAAAACTGTTTTTT.

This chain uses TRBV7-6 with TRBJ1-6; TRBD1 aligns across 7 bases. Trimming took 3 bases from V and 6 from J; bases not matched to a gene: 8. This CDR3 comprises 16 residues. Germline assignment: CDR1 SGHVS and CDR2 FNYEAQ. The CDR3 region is CASSLNRGRGNSPLHF. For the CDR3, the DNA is TGTGCCAGCAGCTTGAACAGGGGTCGGGGTAATTCACCCCTCCACTTT.

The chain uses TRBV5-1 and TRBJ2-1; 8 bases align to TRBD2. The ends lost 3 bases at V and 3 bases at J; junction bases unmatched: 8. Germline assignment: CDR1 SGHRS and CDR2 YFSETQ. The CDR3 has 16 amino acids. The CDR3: CASSSSGRGDYNEQFF. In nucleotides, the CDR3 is TGCGCCAGCAGCTCCTCTGGGCGGGGGGACTACAATGAGCAGTTCTTC.

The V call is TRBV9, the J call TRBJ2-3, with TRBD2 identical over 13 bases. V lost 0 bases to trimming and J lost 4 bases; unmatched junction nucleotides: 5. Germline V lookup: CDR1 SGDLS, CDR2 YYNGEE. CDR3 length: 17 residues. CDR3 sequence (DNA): TGTGCCAGCAGCGTAGCTAGACTAGCGGGGGGAGCAGATACGCAGTATTTT. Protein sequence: CASSVARLAGGADTQYF.

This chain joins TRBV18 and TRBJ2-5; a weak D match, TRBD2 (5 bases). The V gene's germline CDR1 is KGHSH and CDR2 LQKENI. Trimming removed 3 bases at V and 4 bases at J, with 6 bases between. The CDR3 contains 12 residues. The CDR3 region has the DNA TGTGCCAGCTCACCGGAGGCAGAGACCCAGTACTTC. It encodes CASSPEAETQYF.

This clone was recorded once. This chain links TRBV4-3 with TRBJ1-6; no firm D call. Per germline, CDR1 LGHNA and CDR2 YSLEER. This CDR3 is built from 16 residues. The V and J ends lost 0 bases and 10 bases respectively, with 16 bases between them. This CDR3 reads CASSQETPNSGSPLHF. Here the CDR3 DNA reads TGCGCCAGCAGCCAAGAAACACCAAACAGCGGGTCACCCCTCCACTTT.

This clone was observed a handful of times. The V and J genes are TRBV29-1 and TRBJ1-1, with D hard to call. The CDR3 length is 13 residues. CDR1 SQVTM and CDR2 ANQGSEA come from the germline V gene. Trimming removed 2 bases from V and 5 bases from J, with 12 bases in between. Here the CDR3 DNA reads TGCAGCGTTGAAAACATCTCCGGGACTGAAGCTTTCTTT. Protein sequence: CSVENISGTEAFF.

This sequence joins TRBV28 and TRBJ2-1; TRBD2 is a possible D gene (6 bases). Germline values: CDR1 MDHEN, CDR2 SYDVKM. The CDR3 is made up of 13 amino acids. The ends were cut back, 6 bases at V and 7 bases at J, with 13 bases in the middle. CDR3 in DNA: TGTGCCAGCAGCAGGGACTTGCTAAATGAGCAGTTCTTC. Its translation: CASSRDLLNEQFF.

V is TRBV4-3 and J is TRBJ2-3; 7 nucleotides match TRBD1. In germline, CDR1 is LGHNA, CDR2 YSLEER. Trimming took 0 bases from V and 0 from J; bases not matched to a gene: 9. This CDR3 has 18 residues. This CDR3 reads CASSQDPEVGGSTDTQYF. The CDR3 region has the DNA TGCGCCAGCAGCCAAGATCCCGAGGTAGGGGGCAGCACAGATACGCAGTATTTT.

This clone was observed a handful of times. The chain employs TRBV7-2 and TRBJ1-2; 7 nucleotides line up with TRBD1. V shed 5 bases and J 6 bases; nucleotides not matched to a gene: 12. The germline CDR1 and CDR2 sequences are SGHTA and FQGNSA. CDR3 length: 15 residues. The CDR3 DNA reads TGTGCCAGCAGCCATCCTATGGTAGGGGGCGATGGCTACACCTTC. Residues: CASSHPMVGGDGYTF. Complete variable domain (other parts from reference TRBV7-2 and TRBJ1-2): GAGVSQSPSNKVTEKGKDVELRCDPISGHTALYWYRQSLGQGLEFLIYFQGNSAPDKSGLPSDRFSAERTGGSVSTLTIQRTQQEDSAVYLCASSHPMVGGDGYTFGSGTRLTVV.

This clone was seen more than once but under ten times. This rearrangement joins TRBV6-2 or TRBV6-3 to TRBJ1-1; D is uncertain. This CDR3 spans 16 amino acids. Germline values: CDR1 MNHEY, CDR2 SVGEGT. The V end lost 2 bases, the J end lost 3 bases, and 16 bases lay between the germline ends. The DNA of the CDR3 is TGTGCCAGCAGTTACCGGTTAACTGAATTGGACACTGAAGCTTTCTTT. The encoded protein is CASSYRLTELDTEAFF.